Listed here are 8 T cell receptor beta chains from one sample, sequenced in a study of cytomegalovirus exposure and HLA in healthy donors. The PCR used 60 Vbeta and 13 Jbeta primers. The data were produced by immunoSEQ multiplex PCR, yet TCRdb's version contains in-frame clones alone and is incomplete. The profile shows around 140,000 clones, 70% to 80% of them singletons. Specimen: PBMCs. The receptors were gathered from a female donor in good health and CMV-seronegative.

The V call is TRBV9, the J call TRBJ1-1; 9 bases line up with TRBD1. Germline trimming cut 2 bases from V and 7 bases from J; bases unmatched to any gene: 9. The CDR3 totals 15 residues. The germline V gene encodes CDR1 SGDLS and CDR2 YYNGEE. This chain's CDR3 is CASSVEGQGRFEAFF. CDR3 nucleotide sequence: TGTGCCAGCAGCGTCGAAGGACAGGGGAGGTTTGAAGCTTTCTTT.

V usage is TRBV4-2 and J usage is TRBJ1-4; perhaps TRBD1 as D (5 bases). Germline V gives CDR1 LGHNA, CDR2 YNFKEQ. This CDR3 spans 13 amino acids. V gave up 0 bases and J gave up 12 bases, with 11 bases separating them. The CDR3: CASSQELPGELFF. The DNA for the CDR3 is TGTGCCAGCAGCCAAGAACTACCGGGGGAACTGTTTTTT.

The V call is TRBV11-3, the J call TRBJ1-1, with D perhaps matching TRBD1 (6 bases). The V end was cut by 3 bases, the J end by 2 bases, with 13 bases between. Germline loops: CDR1 SGHNT, CDR2 YENEEA. The CDR3 sequence is 15 residues long. The CDR3 DNA sequence: TGTGCCAGCAGCTTTACGACAGGATACAACACTGAAGCTTTCTTT. This gives the protein CASSFTTGYNTEAFF.

Of note for this clone: This sample also contains other DNA sequences that code for the same CDR3. V is TRBV7-9 and J is TRBJ2-2, with a weak D call TRBD1 (5 bases). V was shortened by 0 bases and J by 0 bases, with 8 bases between the two germline ends. The germline gives CDR1 SEHNR, CDR2 FQNEAQ (reference sequence). The CDR3 has 16 amino acids. This chain's CDR3 is CASSLAPGTNTGELFF. The CDR3 DNA reads TGTGCCAGCAGCTTAGCGCCAGGGACGAACACCGGGGAGCTGTTTTTT.

This chain links TRBV29-1 with TRBJ2-1, with 11 bases fitting TRBD2. Trimming took 6 bases from V and 7 from J; bases not matched to a gene: 20. This CDR3 is 18 amino acids long. In germline, CDR1 is SQVTM, CDR2 ANQGSEA. This chain's CDR3 is CSVPRRGLLAGVVNEQFF. The CDR3, as DNA: TGCAGCGTACCCCGCAGGGGGTTACTAGCGGGAGTTGTGAATGAGCAGTTCTTC.

This rearrangement joins TRBV10-2 to TRBJ2-7, with D possibly being TRBD1 (6 bases). The CDR3 is 13 residues long. Trimming took 6 bases from V and 9 from J, leaving 18 bases between them. The germline V gene has CDR1 WSHSY and CDR2 SAAADI. CDR3 DNA sequence: TGCGCCAGCAGCCCGGGACAACTACGAATGCAGTACTTC. Its translation: CASSPGQLRMQYF.

Only one count was recorded for this clone. The V gene is TRBV4-1, the J gene TRBJ1-1; D is undetermined. Germline CDR1 MGHRA, CDR2 YSYEKL. CDR3 length: 15 amino acids. The V gene lost 3 bases and the J gene lost 1 base, with 12 bases spanning the gap. CDR3 residues: CASSQPFRENTEAFF. CDR3 bases: TGCGCCAGCAGCCAGCCTTTCCGGGAGAACACTGAAGCTTTCTTT.

Concerning this clone: This CDR3 is also generated by other DNA sequences in the sample. This CDR3 is CASVGQTGGPQHF. CDR3 coding DNA: TGTGCCTCCGTGGGGCAGACAGGGGGGCCCCAGCATTTT. The V call is TRBV10-3, the J call TRBJ1-5, with TRBD1 matching 9 bases. This CDR3 comprises 13 residues. Germline CDR1 is ENHRY and CDR2 is SYGVKD. With 11 bases clipped from V and 9 bases from J, the junction kept 11 bases outside the gene matches.